This T cell receptor beta chain was sequenced during a study of control samples from healthy donors and cancer patients (TCRdb year 2020). The method behind the library was the immunoSEQ multiplex PCR assay. Not all clones reach the TCRdb copy of this immuneACCESS table, which keeps in-frame sequences only. Checked studies attribute under half of the gap to unresolved V genes and leave the rest unexplained. Across this sample there are 95,000 to 150,000 clones, with approximately 88% seen only once. The ten largest make up roughly 3.2% of the sample. This clone was detected a few times. Its antigen specificity is not known. There are no base qualities to consult, and no much larger clone falls within one base. Trimmed from V: 5 bases; trimmed from J: 3 bases; junction bases lacking a gene match: 2. From cysteine to phenylalanine, the CDR3 is 13 amino acids long. Only the CDR3 portion is preserved as DNA: 39 bases, with reading frame beginning at the first base. Via the germline V gene, CDR1 is SGHDT and CDR2 YYEEEE.

The sequence derives from a man in his forties in good health. Sequenced sample: blood. The rearranged chain carries TRBV5-6 and TRBJ2-1, and 7 bases in between align with TRBD1. CDR3 reads: CASRTGNYNEQFF. The DNA sequence is TGTGCCAGCAGGACAGGGAACTACAATGAGCAGTTCTTC.